The next 20 T cell receptor beta chains were all read from a single sample in a study of shared clonotypes between healthy human individuals. TCRdb's table, derived via immunoSEQ multiplex PCR, lists solely in-frame clones and lacks some. The sample lists over a million clones, about three quarters occurring once. Material: memory CD4+ T cells sorted from blood. The subset is: CD45RA-negative fraction. The receptors stem from a man aged 18 to 35 in good health.

The chain employs TRBV6-5 and TRBJ2-7; no clear D gene. The CDR3 sequence is 14 residues long. Trimming took off 0 bases at V and 0 bases at J, with 6 bases between the two ends. Germline loops: CDR1 MNHEY, CDR2 SVGAGI. The chain's CDR3 is CASSYSVSSYEQYF. The CDR3 DNA follows: TGTGCCAGCAGTTACTCGGTCTCCTCCTACGAGCAGTACTTC.

V and J are TRBV2 and TRBJ2-2; TRBD2 aligns across 10 bases. The CDR3 runs 14 residues. V shed 6 bases and J 6 bases; nucleotides not matched to a gene: 4. Germline loops: CDR1 SNHLY, CDR2 FYNNEI. CDR3 residues: CASRGLALPGELFF. Here the CDR3 DNA reads TGTGCCAGCAGGGGACTAGCGTTACCCGGGGAGCTGTTTTTT.

CDR3 protein: CASGRGLERNTEAFF. The CDR3 DNA follows: TGTGCCAGCGGTCGCGGGCTAGAACGGAACACTGAAGCTTTCTTT. The chain joins TRBV11-2 to TRBJ1-1; D is undetermined. Germline V gene lookup returns CDR1 SGHAT and CDR2 FQNNGV. Trimming left V 8 bases short and J 1 base short, with 17 bases between. This CDR3 spans 15 amino acids.

This chain uses TRBV10-3 with TRBJ1-1; possible D gene TRBD1, 5 bases. Trimming removed 5 bases at V and 6 bases at J, with 13 bases between. There are 13 residues in the CDR3. The germline V gene has CDR1 ENHRY and CDR2 SYGVKD. The CDR3 DNA sequence: TGTGCCATCAGTAGTGGCAGGGAGTCTGAAGCTTTCTTT. As protein: CAISSGRESEAFF.

The chain employs TRBV30 and TRBJ1-2, with D perhaps TRBD1 (5 bases). This CDR3 contains 14 residues. Germline loops: CDR1 GTSNPN, CDR2 SVGIG (reference sequence). Trimming cost V 4 bases and J 1 base, with 13 bases left between them. CDR3 in DNA: TGTGCCTGGACGACAGCTCTATTTAACTATGGCTACACCTTC. Its translation: CAWTTALFNYGYTF.

This rearrangement joins TRBV28 to TRBJ1-4; 7 bases agree with TRBD1. Germline V CDR1 and CDR2: MDHEN, SYDVKM. CDR3 length: 15 amino acids. The ends lost 5 bases at V and 6 bases at J; junction bases unmatched: 9. CDR3 region: CASSIPGQTYEKLFF. The CDR3 DNA reads TGTGCCAGCAGTATCCCGGGACAGACCTATGAAAAACTGTTTTTT.

This clone was counted a single time. V is TRBV29-1 and J is TRBJ1-2; D is ambiguous. Germline V CDR1 and CDR2: SQVTM, ANQGSEA. This CDR3 comprises 13 residues. Trimming shortened V by 3 bases and J by 5 bases, and 13 bases separated the two germline ends. This CDR3 reads CSVEGLGKYGYTF. Here the CDR3 DNA reads TGCAGCGTTGAGGGGTTAGGGAAATATGGCTACACCTTC.

V is TRBV11-2 and J is TRBJ2-2; 7 nucleotides line up with TRBD1. With V trimmed by 3 bases and J by 4 bases, 5 bases remained unmatched. The CDR3 runs 15 residues. Germline V gives CDR1 SGHAT, CDR2 FQNNGV. This CDR3 is CASSLTGLTTGELFF. The DNA for the CDR3 is TGTGCCAGCAGCTTGACAGGGTTAACCACCGGGGAGCTGTTTTTT.

This chain connects TRBV7-8 to TRBJ2-2, with TRBD1 matching over 8 bases. The CDR3 length is 16 residues. Trimming removed 4 bases from V and 6 bases from J; junction bases left unmatched: 10. Germline CDR1 and CDR2: SGHVS and FQNEAQ. CDR3 bases: TGTGCCAGCAGCTCTAGGACAGGGATAGAACCCGGGGAGCTGTTTTTT. Translated: CASSSRTGIEPGELFF.

The chain is built from TRBV19 and TRBJ1-6, with D perhaps matching TRBD1 (5 bases). Germline CDR1 reads LNHDA; CDR2 reads SQIVND (reference sequence). This CDR3 is 14 amino acids long. V gave up 6 bases and J gave up 9 bases, with 15 bases separating them. The CDR3 is CASSGGRKGSPLHF. In DNA form, the CDR3 reads TGTGCCAGTAGCGGGGGACGTAAAGGTTCACCCCTCCACTTT.

A few counts support this clone. This chain uses TRBV13 with TRBJ2-2; no definite D call. Germline CDR1 reads PRHDT; CDR2 reads FYEKMQ (reference sequence). This CDR3 spans 14 amino acids. V lost 5 bases and J 7 bases, leaving 14 bases between the germline ends. CDR3: CASSPRSKRGELFF. DNA for the CDR3: TGTGCCAGCAGCCCCCGTAGTAAGCGCGGGGAGCTGTTTTTT.

Points on this clone: Additional DNA sequences in this sample encode the identical CDR3. The rearrangement joins TRBV5-1 to TRBJ2-7; unclear D gene. Trimming took off 3 bases at V and 3 bases at J, with 4 bases between the two ends. The CDR3 is 11 residues long. Germline CDR1 and CDR2: SGHRS and YFSETQ. CDR3 nucleotide sequence: TGCGCCAGCAGCTCAAACTACGAGCAGTACTTC. Translation: CASSSNYEQYF. The complete variable domain, with remaining parts taken from reference TRBV5-1 and TRBJ2-7, reads KAGVTQTPRYLIKTRGQQVTLSCSPISGHRSVSWYQQTPGQGLQFLFEYFSETQRNKGNFPGRFSGRQFSNSRSEMNVSTLELGDSALYLCASSSNYEQYFGPGTRLTVT.

The chain has TRBV28 and TRBJ1-1; D not certain. The germline V gene encodes CDR1 MDHEN and CDR2 SYDVKM. The CDR3 has 12 residues. The ends were cut back, 4 bases at V and 1 base at J, with 4 bases in the middle. This chain's CDR3 is CASSSTNTEAFF. In nucleotides, the CDR3 is TGTGCCAGCAGTTCAACGAACACTGAAGCTTTCTTT.

The gene calls are TRBV7-8 and TRBJ2-7, with TRBD1 as a possible D gene (5 bases). Germline loops: CDR1 SGHVS, CDR2 FQNEAQ. The CDR3 has 12 amino acids. The V and J ends lost 1 base and 7 bases respectively, with 8 bases between them. DNA for the CDR3: TGTGCCAGCAGCTTAGGCAGGGAAGAGCAGTACTTC. Translating gives CASSLGREEQYF.

This clone has at least ten counts. The chain recombines TRBV7-6 with TRBJ2-3; 14 bases fit TRBD2. Germline CDR1 reads SGHVS; CDR2 reads FNYEAQ. The V gene end was trimmed by 3 bases and the J gene end by 2 bases; junction bases not matched to a gene: 16. The CDR3 spans 21 residues. CDR3 coding DNA: TGTGCCAGCAGCTTTCCCTCCTCCCCTGGACTAGCGGGAGGATCCACAGATACGCAGTATTTT. It specifies CASSFPSSPGLAGGSTDTQYF. The full variable domain, with the rest looked up from reference TRBV7-6 and TRBJ2-3, is GAGVSQSPRYKVTKRGQDVALRCDPISGHVSLYWYRQALGQGPEFLTYFNYEAQQDKSGLPNDRFSAERPEGSISTLTIQRTEQRDSAMYRCASSFPSSPGLAGGSTDTQYFGPGTRLTVL.

The V call is TRBV25-1, the J call TRBJ2-7; D is possibly TRBD1 or TRBD2 (6 bases each). The V gene lost 3 bases and the J gene lost 4 bases, with 10 bases spanning the gap. CDR3 length: 13 amino acids. CDR1 and CDR2 (germline): MGHDK, SYGVNS. CDR3 sequence: CASSDTGRYEQYF. DNA of the CDR3: TGTGCCAGCAGTGACACAGGGAGGTACGAGCAGTACTTC.

The chain couples TRBV5-1 to TRBJ1-5, with TRBD1 identical over 7 bases. The CDR3 covers 14 residues. With 4 bases clipped from V and 5 bases from J, the junction kept 6 bases outside the gene matches. Germline CDR1 reads SGHRS; CDR2 reads YFSETQ. In nucleotides, the CDR3 is TGCGCCAGCAGCCTGCAGGGGGGGGATCAGCCCCAGCATTTT. Translated: CASSLQGGDQPQHF.

The J gene is TRBJ2-7, the V gene TRBV5-1, with 9 bases lining up with TRBD1. The CDR3 is 12 residues long. V gave up 9 bases and J gave up 6 bases; unmatched junction bases: 7. Germline V gene data show CDR1 as SGHRS and CDR2 as YFSETQ. The CDR3 spells CATGTGFGEQYF. The CDR3 nucleotides read TGCGCCACCGGGACAGGGTTCGGCGAGCAGTACTTC.

V is TRBV20-1 and J is TRBJ2-7; 8 bases align to TRBD1. CDR3 length: 11 residues. With V trimmed by 5 bases and J by 6 bases, 3 bases remained unmatched. Germline lookup yields CDR1 DFQATT and CDR2 SNEGSKA (reference sequence). Written as DNA, the CDR3 is TGCAGTGCTTATGACAGGGGCGAGCAGTACTTC. It codes for CSAYDRGEQYF.

The J gene is TRBJ1-4, the V gene TRBV21-1. TRBV21-1 is reported as a pseudogene. This CDR3 contains 17 residues. CDR3 DNA: TGTGCCAGCAGCAAAAAAGGGGGAACGGGACTAGGTGAAAAACTGTTTTTT. Residues: CASSKKGGTGLGEKLFF.